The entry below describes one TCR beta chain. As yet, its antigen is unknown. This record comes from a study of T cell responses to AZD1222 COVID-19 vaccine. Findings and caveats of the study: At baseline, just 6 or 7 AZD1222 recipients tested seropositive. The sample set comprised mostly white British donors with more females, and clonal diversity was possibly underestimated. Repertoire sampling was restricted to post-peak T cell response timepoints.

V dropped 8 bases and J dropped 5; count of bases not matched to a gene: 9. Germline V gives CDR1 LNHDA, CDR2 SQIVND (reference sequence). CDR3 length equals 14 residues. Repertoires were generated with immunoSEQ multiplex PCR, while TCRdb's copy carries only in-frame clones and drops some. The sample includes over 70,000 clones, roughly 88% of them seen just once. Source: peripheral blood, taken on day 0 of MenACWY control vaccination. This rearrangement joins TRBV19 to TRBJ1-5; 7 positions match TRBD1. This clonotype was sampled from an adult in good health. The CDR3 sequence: CASQGTAQDQPQHF. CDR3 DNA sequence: TGTGCCAGTCAGGGGACAGCTCAGGATCAGCCCCAGCATTTT.